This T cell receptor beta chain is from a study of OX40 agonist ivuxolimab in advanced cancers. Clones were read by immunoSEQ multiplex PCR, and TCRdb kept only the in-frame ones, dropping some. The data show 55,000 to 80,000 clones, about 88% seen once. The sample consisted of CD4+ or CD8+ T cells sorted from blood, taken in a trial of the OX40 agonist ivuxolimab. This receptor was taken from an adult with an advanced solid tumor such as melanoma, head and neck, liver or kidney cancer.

CDR3 nucleotides: TGTGCCAGCAGCCAAGGTCCCCTAACTAGCGGGGGTTACAATGAGCAGTTCTTC. This translates into CASSQGPLTSGGYNEQFF. The chain carries TRBV4-2 and TRBJ2-1; 11 positions agree with TRBD2. Losses at the gene ends were 1 base for V and 4 bases for J; bases not matched to a gene: 9. The CDR3 contains 18 residues. Germline lookup yields CDR1 LGHNA and CDR2 YNFKEQ.